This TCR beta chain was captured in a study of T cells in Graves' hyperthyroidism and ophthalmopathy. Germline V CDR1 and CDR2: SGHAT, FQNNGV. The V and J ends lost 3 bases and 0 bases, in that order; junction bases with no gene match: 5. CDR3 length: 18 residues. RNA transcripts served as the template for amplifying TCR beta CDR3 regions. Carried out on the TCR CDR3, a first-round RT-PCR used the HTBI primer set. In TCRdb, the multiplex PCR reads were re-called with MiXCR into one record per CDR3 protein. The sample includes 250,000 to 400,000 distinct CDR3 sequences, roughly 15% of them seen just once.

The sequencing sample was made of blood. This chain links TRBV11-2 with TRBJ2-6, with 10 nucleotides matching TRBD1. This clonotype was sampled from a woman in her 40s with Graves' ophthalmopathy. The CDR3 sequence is CASSFSRTGGSGANVLTF. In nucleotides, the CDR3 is TGTGCCAGCAGCTTCTCCCGGACAGGGGGCTCTGGGGCCAACGTCCTGACTTTC.